A single sample gave rise to the 25 T cell receptor beta chains below, sequenced in a study of regulatory T cells in long-lasting Graves disease. Time point indicated: newly diagnosed GD, antithyroid drugs for less than 3 months. Generation of the TCR library employed RNA extracted from PBMCs. For TCR beta, libraries came from iRepertoire HTBI primers and Arm-PCR of CDR3 regions. TCRdb re-derived calls from the multiplex PCR reads in MiXCR, one entry per CDR3 protein. This table holds some 410,000 distinct CDR3 sequences, about 17% found once. The sample was also linked to a second study, of T cells in Graves' hyperthyroidism and ophthalmopathy.

Sample: peripheral blood mononuclear cells (PBMCs), taken at new diagnosis, from a patient treated with antithyroid drugs. These receptors originate from a woman younger than 45 with Graves disease.

This clonotype has ten or more counts. The chain carries TRBV2 and TRBJ1-5; TRBD1 is a possible D gene (5 bases). Trimming removed 8 bases at V and 2 bases at J, with 10 bases between. CDR1 is SNHLY and CDR2 is FYNNEI in the germline V gene. CDR3 length: 13 amino acids. CDR3 DNA: TGTGCCAGCGGGACCAGGGGCAATCAGCCCCAGCATTTT. It yields the protein CASGTRGNQPQHF.

This clonotype has ten or more counts. The chain recombines TRBV12-3 or TRBV12-4 with TRBJ2-1, with 10 nucleotides matching TRBD2. The CDR3 consists of 15 residues. J gave up 4 bases and V 7 bases, and 7 bases lay outside the gene matches. The CDR3 protein is CASNEAGGGYNEQFF. In DNA, the CDR3 is TGTGCCAGCAATGAAGCGGGAGGGGGTTACAATGAGCAGTTCTTC.

The chain has TRBV5-1 and TRBJ2-1, with D unresolved. V gave up 2 bases and J gave up 3 bases, with 15 bases separating them. CDR1 is SGHRS, CDR2 YFSETQ, per germline. The CDR3 is 16 amino acids. The CDR3 nucleotides read TGCGCCAGCAGCTTTGCCGTCTCGGCCTACTACAATGAGCAGTTCTTC. Protein: CASSFAVSAYYNEQFF. Full variable domain (remainder filled in from reference TRBV5-1 and TRBJ2-1): KAGVTQTPRYLIKTRGQQVTLSCSPISGHRSVSWYQQTPGQGLQFLFEYFSETQRNKGNFPGRFSGRQFSNSRSEMNVSTLELGDSALYLCASSFAVSAYYNEQFFGPGTRLTVL.

A few counts support this clonotype. The chain is built from TRBV9 and TRBJ2-2; D remains ambiguous. There are 16 residues in the CDR3. The germline gives CDR1 SGDLS, CDR2 YYNGEE. The ends were cut back, 4 bases at V and 0 bases at J, with 13 bases in the middle. This CDR3 reads CASSRTPGANTGELFF. The DNA for the CDR3 is TGTGCCAGCAGCCGGACCCCCGGCGCGAACACCGGGGAGCTGTTTTTT.

This clonotype was counted between two and nine times. The chain uses TRBV3-1 and TRBJ2-5; D unclear. Germline CDR1 is LGHDT and CDR2 is YNNKEL (reference sequence). With 0 bases removed from V and 1 base from J, the gap between germline ends came to 6 bases. This CDR3 has 14 residues. CDR3 amino acids: CASSQDGAQETQYF. CDR3 DNA sequence: TGTGCCAGCAGCCAAGATGGTGCCCAAGAGACCCAGTACTTC.

The chain couples TRBV27 to TRBJ1-5; 9 bases are shared with TRBD1. This CDR3 contains 17 residues. The trim removed 4 bases at V and 1 base at J, leaving 8 bases unmatched. The V gene's germline CDR1 is MNHEY and CDR2 SMNVEV (reference sequence). DNA of the CDR3: TGTGCCAGCAGTTATACAGGGGGCCTATTGAGCAATCAGCCCCAGCATTTT. Translated: CASSYTGGLLSNQPQHF.

This chain joins TRBV12-3 or TRBV12-4 and TRBJ2-3; 8 positions match TRBD2. There are 14 residues in the CDR3. After removal of 9 bases from V and 2 bases from J, the junction contained 7 bases not matched to a gene. The CDR3 bases are TGTGCCAGTTTACCGGGACTAGACACAGATACGCAGTATTTT. The encoded protein is CASLPGLDTDTQYF.

There are many counts of this clonotype. The chain recombines TRBV9 with TRBJ2-1, with 7 bases fitting TRBD2. V dropped 0 bases and J dropped 8; count of bases not matched to a gene: 11. Germline V lookup: CDR1 SGDLS, CDR2 YYNGEE. The CDR3 is made up of 16 amino acids. CDR3 protein: CASSVVGGSTGDEQFF. The CDR3 nucleotides are TGTGCCAGCAGCGTAGTTGGCGGGAGCACGGGCGATGAGCAGTTCTTC.

Comment on this clonotype: A single base separates this from a much larger clone, so it may be a read error. V gene TRBV3-1 combines with J gene TRBJ2-6; D possibly corresponds to TRBD1 (5 bases). CDR1 and CDR2 (germline): LGHDT, YNNKEL (reference sequence). CDR3 length equals 16 residues. The CDR3 DNA sequence: TGTGCCAGCAGCCCTCGATGGGCCTCTGGGGCCTACGTCCTGACTTTC. Translating it yields CASSPRWASGAYVLTF.

The table lists this clonotype with many counts. The V gene is TRBV20-1, the J gene TRBJ1-5, with D unresolved. The CDR3 runs 11 residues. From germline, CDR1 is DFQATT and CDR2 SNEGSKA (reference sequence). V dropped 5 bases and J dropped 11 bases, with 13 bases sitting between them. The CDR3: CSALTPTAQHF. Here the CDR3 DNA reads TGCAGTGCTCTGACCCCTACGGCCCAGCATTTT.

The chain uses TRBV5-1 and TRBJ2-3; 7 bases map to TRBD1. Germline trimming cut 4 bases from V and 2 bases from J; bases unmatched to any gene: 10. In germline, CDR1 is SGHRS, CDR2 YFSETQ. The CDR3 spans 16 residues. The DNA of the CDR3 is TGCGCCAGCAGCCCCGGGACAGATTTTTCCACAGATACGCAGTATTTT. Its translation: CASSPGTDFSTDTQYF.

This clonotype was detected many times. The rearrangement links TRBV7-8 to TRBJ2-1, with 14 bases that match TRBD2. The germline gives CDR1 SGHVS, CDR2 FQNEAQ. The ends lost 5 bases at V and 0 bases at J; junction bases unmatched: 18. CDR3 length equals 22 residues. As DNA, the CDR3 is TGTGCCAGCAGCGGGACAGAGGGAAGGACTAGCGGGAGGCCGAGCTCCTACAATGAGCAGTTCTTC. This gives the protein CASSGTEGRTSGRPSSYNEQFF. Full variable domain (rest looked up from reference TRBV7-8 and TRBJ2-1): GAGVSQSPRYKVAKRGQDVALRCDPISGHVSLFWYQQALGQGPEFLTYFQNEAQLDKSGLPSDRFFAERPEGSVSTLKIQRTQQEDSAVYLCASSGTEGRTSGRPSSYNEQFFGPGTRLTVL.

This clonotype was detected many times. The chain carries TRBV24-1 and TRBJ1-2; maybe TRBD1 (5 bases). Germline V gene lookup returns CDR1 KGHDR and CDR2 SFDVKD. V was pared by 4 bases and J by 3 bases, with 14 bases between. This CDR3 contains 15 residues. The CDR3 sequence is CATSDPTEMDYGYTF. DNA for the CDR3: TGTGCCACCAGTGACCCGACAGAAATGGACTATGGCTACACCTTC.

In its sample, this clonotype was seen a few times. The chain combines TRBV5-5 with TRBJ2-7; 7 bases fit TRBD2. This CDR3 spans 13 amino acids. Germline assignment: CDR1 SGHKS and CDR2 YYEKEE (reference sequence). V gave up 4 bases and J gave up 3 bases; unmatched junction bases: 4. The chain's CDR3 is CASSPGDYYEQYF. For the CDR3, the DNA is TGTGCCAGCAGCCCGGGGGACTACTACGAGCAGTACTTC. Full variable domain (rest looked up from reference TRBV5-5 and TRBJ2-7): DAGVTQSPTHLIKTRGQQVTLRCSPISGHKSVSWYQQVLGQGPQFIFQYYEKEERGRGNFPDRFSARQFPNYSSELNVNALLLGDSALYLCASSPGDYYEQYFGPGTRLTVT.

This clonotype was counted at least ten times. The chain is built from TRBV6-5 and TRBJ2-7; TRBD2 aligns across 9 bases. Germline CDR1 reads MNHEY; CDR2 reads SVGAGI. The ends lost 2 bases at V and 1 base at J; junction bases unmatched: 3. This CDR3 spans 15 amino acids. CDR3 DNA sequence: TGTGCCAGCAGTTACCTTAGCGGGGGATCCTACGAGCAGTACTTC. Its translation: CASSYLSGGSYEQYF.

At least ten counts were recorded for this clonotype. The chain is built from TRBV20-1 and TRBJ2-2; 13 bases are shared with TRBD2. This CDR3 comprises 18 residues. Per the germline V gene, CDR1 is DFQATT and CDR2 is SNEGSKA (reference sequence). V was clipped by 2 bases and J by 4 bases; unmatched bases: 10. The CDR3 DNA reads as TGCAGTGCTAGACGGACTAGCGGGAGAGGGTGGCGCACCGGGGAGCTGTTTTTT. Its translation: CSARRTSGRGWRTGELFF.

The chain is built from TRBV19 and TRBJ1-5, with 9 positions matching TRBD1. The germline V gene has CDR1 LNHDA and CDR2 SQIVND (reference sequence). Germline trimming cut 10 bases from V and 3 bases from J; bases unmatched to any gene: 7. The CDR3 contains 14 residues. The CDR3 nucleotides are TGTGCCAACCAGGACAGGGGCGTCAATCAGCCCCAGCATTTT. Translated, it gives CANQDRGVNQPQHF.

There are many counts of this clonotype. This chain uses TRBV18 with TRBJ2-7; TRBD1 might be the D (5 bases). The germline V gene has CDR1 KGHSH and CDR2 LQKENI. V was trimmed by 5 bases and J by 2 bases, leaving 16 bases between them. CDR3 length equals 15 residues. The CDR3 is CASSGLPDIPYEQYF. CDR3 bases: TGTGCCAGCTCAGGCCTCCCGGACATCCCCTACGAGCAGTACTTC.

This clonotype appeared many times. J is TRBJ1-1 and V is TRBV30; 8 bases fit TRBD1. CDR1 GTSNPN and CDR2 SVGIG come from the germline V gene (reference sequence). Trimming cost V 2 bases and J 3 bases; bases outside gene matches: 5. CDR3 length: 14 amino acids. This chain's CDR3 is CAWSLDRADTEAFF. Written as DNA, the CDR3 is TGTGCCTGGAGTCTGGACAGGGCGGACACTGAAGCTTTCTTT.

This clonotype was seen at least ten times. The CDR3 loop reads CASSLASGEAGYTF. DNA of the CDR3: TGTGCCAGCAGCTTAGCTTCAGGGGAGGCTGGCTACACCTTC. The chain has TRBV7-9 and TRBJ1-2; a weak D match, TRBD1 (6 bases). The V gene's germline CDR1 is SEHNR and CDR2 FQNEAQ (reference sequence). The CDR3 has 14 amino acids. With 0 bases removed from V and 7 bases from J, the gap between germline ends came to 12 bases. The full variable domain, rest sourced from reference TRBV7-9 and TRBJ1-2, is DTGVSQNPRHKITKRGQNVTFRCDPISEHNRLYWYRQTLGQGPEFLTYFQNEAQLEKSRLLSDRFSAERPKGSFSTLEIQRTEQGDSAMYLCASSLASGEAGYTFGSGTRLTVV.

J is TRBJ2-5 and V is TRBV29-1; the match to TRBD1 covers 9 bases. After removal of 6 bases from V and 2 bases from J, the junction contained 4 bases not matched to a gene. This CDR3 spans 13 amino acids. The germline CDR1 and CDR2 sequences are SQVTM and ANQGSEA. In DNA form, the CDR3 reads TGCAGCGTCGCCGACAGGGGGCAAGAGACCCAGTACTTC. Amino acid sequence: CSVADRGQETQYF.

This clonotype was observed many times. The V and J genes are TRBV11-1 and TRBJ2-1; 7 nucleotides match TRBD2. V gave up 11 bases and J gave up 6 bases; unmatched junction bases: 22. Per germline, CDR1 SGHAT and CDR2 FQDESV (reference sequence). CDR3 size: 17 residues. CDR3: CAPPGRGGYITRNEQFF. In DNA form, the CDR3 reads TGTGCCCCCCCCGGTAGGGGAGGGTATATTACTCGCAATGAGCAGTTCTTC.

The V gene is TRBV19, the J gene TRBJ2-3, with D perhaps TRBD1 (6 bases). The V and J ends lost 4 bases and 3 bases respectively, with 8 bases between them. This CDR3 has 13 amino acids. Per germline, CDR1 LNHDA and CDR2 SQIVND (reference sequence). The CDR3 sequence: CASSTQGTDTQYF. CDR3 in DNA: TGTGCCAGTAGTACTCAGGGGACAGATACGCAGTATTTT.

V gene TRBV4-3 combines with J gene TRBJ2-7; 8 bases fit TRBD1. Trimming removed 0 bases from V and 3 bases from J; junction bases left unmatched: 4. From germline, CDR1 is LGHNA and CDR2 YSLEER. The CDR3 loop spans 15 amino acids. The CDR3: CASSQDRTGFYEQYF. The CDR3 nucleotides read TGCGCCAGCAGCCAAGACCGGACAGGGTTCTACGAGCAGTACTTC.

In this sample, this clonotype turned up many times. The chain is built from TRBV12-3 or TRBV12-4 and TRBJ1-2; TRBD1 might be the D (6 bases). V lost 1 base to trimming and J lost 4 bases, with 7 bases between them. This CDR3 contains 13 residues. The CDR3: CASSLVTGYGYTF. CDR3 nucleotide sequence: TGTGCCAGCAGTTTAGTGACAGGCTATGGCTACACCTTC.